This passage covers 10 T cell receptor beta chains from one sample sequenced in a study of neurological immune-mediated disorders. Specified time point: longitudinal time-point 1 (baseline). MiXCR was run by TCRdb on the 5' RACE reads, yielding one entry per CDR3 protein. This table holds around 60,000 distinct CDR3 sequences, about 10% found once. Sequencing was done on a sample of PBMCs. The receptors here all came from a male donor with HTLV-1-associated myelopathy (HAM/TSP).

This clonotype was observed many times. The CDR3 sequence: CASSLGRGNQPQHF. The DNA of the CDR3 is TGTGCCAGCAGCTTAGGACGGGGCAATCAGCCCCAGCATTTT. The chain employs TRBV7-2 and TRBJ1-5; D not certain. The length of the CDR3 is 14 residues. Trimming cost V 1 base and J 2 bases, with 6 bases left between them. Germline CDR1 is SGHTA and CDR2 is FQGNSA.

This clonotype showed up many times. The chain couples TRBV7-2 to TRBJ2-7; D is unresolved. The CDR3 covers 13 residues. Germline V gene data show CDR1 as SGHTA and CDR2 as FQGNSA. Trimming removed 1 base at V and 7 bases at J, with 11 bases between. In nucleotides, the CDR3 is TGTGCCAGCAGCTTAGGGGGTCAAATTGAGCAGTACTTC. Translated, it gives CASSLGGQIEQYF.

V gene TRBV9 combines with J gene TRBJ2-1; 9 bases fit TRBD2. There are 17 residues in the CDR3. Germline V gene lookup returns CDR1 SGDLS and CDR2 YYNGEE. V was pared by 0 bases and J by 8 bases, with 12 bases of the junction left unmatched. The CDR3 sequence: CASSVVTKAGGGDEQFF. In nucleotides, the CDR3 is TGTGCCAGCAGCGTAGTCACCAAAGCGGGGGGCGGGGATGAGCAGTTCTTC.

This clonotype was detected many times. J is TRBJ1-1 and V is TRBV20-1; 9 bases match TRBD1. The trim removed 0 bases at V and 6 bases at J, leaving 5 bases unmatched. This CDR3 is built from 14 residues. Germline values: CDR1 DFQATT, CDR2 SNEGSKA (reference sequence). The CDR3 spells CSARELGQGPEAFF. The CDR3 DNA follows: TGCAGTGCTAGAGAATTAGGACAGGGGCCTGAAGCTTTCTTT.

At least ten counts were recorded for this clonotype. The V and J genes are TRBV12-3 or TRBV12-4 and TRBJ2-3; D is possibly TRBD1 (5 bases). CDR3 length: 14 residues. V gave up 11 bases and J gave up 2 bases, with 17 bases separating them. The CDR3 sequence is CAGKLTEDTDTQYF. Written as DNA, the CDR3 is TGTGCCGGCAAGTTGACAGAGGACACAGATACGCAGTATTTT.

There are many counts of this clonotype. CDR3 nucleotide sequence: TGTGCCAGCAGCTTGGTGTTGGGCCTCACAGATACGCAGTATTTT. Protein product: CASSLVLGLTDTQYF. This rearrangement joins TRBV5-6 to TRBJ2-3; D gene ambiguous. V was clipped by 0 bases and J by 2 bases, with 10 bases between them. Per the germline V gene, CDR1 is SGHDT and CDR2 is YYEEEE. CDR3 size: 15 residues. Variable domain in full (rest from reference TRBV5-6 and TRBJ2-3): DAGVTQSPTHLIKTRGQQVTLRCSPKSGHDTVSWYQQALGQGPQFIFQYYEEEERQRGNFPDRFSGHQFPNYSSELNVNALLLGDSALYLCASSLVLGLTDTQYFGPGTRLTVL.

This clonotype was seen at least ten times. V gene TRBV19 combines with J gene TRBJ2-3, with D unclear. The germline CDR1 and CDR2 sequences are LNHDA and SQIVND (reference sequence). V gave up 5 bases and J gave up 2 bases, with 8 bases separating them. This CDR3 has 13 amino acids. Here the CDR3 reads CASSDTATDTQYF. DNA of the CDR3: TGTGCCAGTAGTGATACAGCCACAGATACGCAGTATTTT.

There are many counts of this clonotype. The V gene is TRBV20-1, the J gene TRBJ2-7, with D possibly matching TRBD2 (5 bases). With 5 bases removed from V and 2 bases from J, the gap between germline ends came to 13 bases. The CDR3 runs 13 residues. Germline V CDR1 and CDR2: DFQATT, SNEGSKA (reference sequence). The CDR3 region is CSALRSGTYEQYF. The CDR3 DNA is TGCAGTGCTCTCCGAAGCGGCACCTACGAGCAGTACTTC.

Ten or more counts support this clonotype. The chain is built from TRBV20-1 and TRBJ1-2; a weak D match, TRBD1 (6 bases). The CDR3 is 11 amino acids. Per the germline V gene, CDR1 is DFQATT and CDR2 is SNEGSKA (reference sequence). The V end lost 8 bases, the J end lost 2 bases, and 9 bases lay between the germline ends. The CDR3 is CSLTGNYGYTF. In DNA, the CDR3 is TGCAGTCTAACAGGGAACTATGGCTACACCTTC.

The table lists this clonotype with many counts. This chain uses TRBV7-2 with TRBJ1-1; 8 bases agree with TRBD1. The CDR3 has 17 amino acids. The ends lost 5 bases at V and 1 base at J; junction bases unmatched: 12. Germline V lookup: CDR1 SGHTA, CDR2 FQGNSA. CDR3 sequence reads: CASSPRTGLMSNTEAFF. The CDR3 nucleotides read TGTGCCAGCAGCCCTAGGACAGGGTTGATGTCGAACACTGAAGCTTTCTTT.